Included here is one TCR beta chain sequence, with context. The antigen remains undetermined. Evenly divided among several immunoSEQ plates was the genomic DNA of each subset. Clones were read by immunoSEQ multiplex PCR, and TCRdb kept only the in-frame ones, dropping some. The data show fewer than 1.6 million clones, approximately 98.5% seen once. The CDR3 contains 12 residues. The germline V and J ends were trimmed by 6 bases and 10 bases, with 13 bases remaining between them. CDR1 is LNHDA and CDR2 is SQIVND in the germline V gene (reference sequence). The entry originates in a study of shared clonotypes between healthy human individuals. Study overall: A few men and two women, aged 18 to 49, were donors.

Overall study results and limits: Generally, estimated richness proved larger in naive subsets than it did in memory subsets.

Specimen: naive CD4+ T cells sorted from blood. The subset denotes: CD45RA+ positively selected. The clonotype originates from a man aged 25 to 40 in good health. The chain carries TRBV19 and TRBJ2-1, with D unresolved. DNA for the CDR3: TGTGCCAGTAGCAGAACCTTTGCCGAGCAGTTCTTC. Its protein is CASSRTFAEQFF.